This T cell receptor beta chain appears in the sequencing data of a study of blood T cell repertoires in COVID-19 (dated by TCRdb to 2020 to 2022). Looking at the study overall: Samples covering the acute and convalescent phases of COVID-19 were provided by collaborators in the United States, Italy and Spain. The prospective study material was composed of cDNA or gDNA derived from T cells, B-cell-depleted T cells, or PBMCs. Subjects who had been exposed to COVID-19, were actively infected with it, or had recovered from it provided the deeply sampled blood TCRbeta repertoires that made up the dataset. The repertoires were released in a freely available public database intended as a resource for research on the immune response to SARS-CoV-2. The samples were drawn from the first 160 participants of the ongoing ImmuneRACE study and from over 950 subjects provided by 6 global collaborators. Nearly every sample came with metadata listing a de-identified subject ID, COVID-19 status, age in years and sex. Where HLA class I and class II types were available, the types were taken from metadata supplied by the sample provider, not from assay-based typing.

Results and caveats for the whole study, not just this receptor: The quantity of clinical and demographic metadata differed by source and by participant and was supplied without curation.

As to this clone: Its antigen is not yet known. Base qualities were left out, and no much larger clone turns up one base away.

Participants in the prospective study were aged 18 to 89 years, lived in 20 to 25 United States geographic areas, and enrolled through a virtual design. In the prospective study, participants were assigned to cohorts based on the clinical history participants reported in a screening survey and a study questionnaire. For ImmuneRACE Cohort 3, a participant was defined as recovered based on two consecutive negative NP/OP PCR tests, clearance by a healthcare professional, or resolution of symptoms. In the prospective study, whole blood, serum and a nasopharyngeal or oropharyngeal swab were collected from each participant by mobile phlebotomists. Additional blood draws and questionnaires over a 2-month period could optionally be provided by prospective study participants. Before DNA extraction, prospective study blood samples were shipped either frozen or at room temperature. TCRbeta CDR3 regions were amplified from genomic DNA using the immunoSEQ Assay, a bias-controlled multiplex PCR. In the source study's methods: The number of nucleated cells in each sample was estimated from the amplification of reference gene primers within the assay. To quantify the absolute abundance of each unique TCRbeta CDR3 rearrangement, sequence reads were collapsed and filtered. For each sample, productive Simpson clonality was calculated as the square root of Simpson's diversity index across productive rearrangements. Not all clones reach the TCRdb copy of this immuneACCESS table, which keeps in-frame sequences only. Checked studies attribute under half of the gap to unresolved V genes and leave the rest unexplained. The V and J calls and clone size are taken from that table; D and trimming were inferred from the DNA. The sample has a few hundred thousand clones on record, over 75% of them singletons. The ten largest clones take up approximately 1% of the sample.

The CDR3, from cysteine to phenylalanine, totals 14 residues. The entry retains the CDR3 DNA only, 42 bases that are in frame from base 1. V is trimmed back by 6 bases and J by 5 bases, and the junction contains 9 bases that no gene match accounts for. The germline V gene sets CDR1 to SGHDN and CDR2 to FVKESK. Material: PBMCs or T cells enriched from blood (not recorded which). The chain is encoded by TRBV14 joined to TRBJ2-7, and 8 junction bases match TRBD2. The source is a woman younger than 45 who had recovered from COVID-19. The CDR3 here reads CASRREAGAHEQYF. The DNA sequence is TGTGCCAGCAGAAGGGAAGCGGGAGCTCACGAGCAGTACTTC.